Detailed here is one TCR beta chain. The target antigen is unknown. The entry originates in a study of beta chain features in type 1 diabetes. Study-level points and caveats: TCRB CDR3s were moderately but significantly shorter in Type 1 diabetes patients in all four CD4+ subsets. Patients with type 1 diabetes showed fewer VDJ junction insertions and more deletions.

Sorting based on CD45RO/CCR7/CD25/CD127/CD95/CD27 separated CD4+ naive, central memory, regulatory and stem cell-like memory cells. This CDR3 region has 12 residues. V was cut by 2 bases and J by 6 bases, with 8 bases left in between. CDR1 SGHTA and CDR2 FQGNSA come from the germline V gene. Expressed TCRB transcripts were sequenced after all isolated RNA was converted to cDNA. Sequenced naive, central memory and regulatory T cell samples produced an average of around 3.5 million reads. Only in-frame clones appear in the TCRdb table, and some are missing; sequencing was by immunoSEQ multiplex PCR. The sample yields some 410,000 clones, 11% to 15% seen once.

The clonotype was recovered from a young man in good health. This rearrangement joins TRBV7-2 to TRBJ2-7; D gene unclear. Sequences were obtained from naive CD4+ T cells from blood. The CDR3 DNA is TGTGCCAGCAGCTTATTGACACGCGAGCAGTACTTC. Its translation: CASSLLTREQYF. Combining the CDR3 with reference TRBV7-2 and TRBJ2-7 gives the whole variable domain GAGVSQSPSNKVTEKGKDVELRCDPISGHTALYWYRQSLGQGLEFLIYFQGNSAPDKSGLPSDRFSAERTGGSVSTLTIQRTQQEDSAVYLCASSLLTREQYFGPGTRLTVT.